This T cell receptor (beta chain) was recovered during a study of patients and donors after allogeneic stem cell transplantation. Trimming shortened V by 2 bases and J by 11 bases, and 16 bases separated the two germline ends. The CDR3 is 15 amino acids. Germline CDR1 is MNHEY and CDR2 is SVGAGI. TCRdb redid the calling of the RT-PCR reads with MiXCR, one entry per CDR3 protein. The sample comprises 150,000 to 250,000 distinct CDR3 sequences, 35% to 50% of which are singletons, and 25% to 35% rests with the top ten. Input material: blood, either unsorted or a sorted T cell fraction (not recorded which). V and J are TRBV6-5 and TRBJ1-6; D possibly corresponds to TRBD1 (6 bases). This TCR was sampled from a human donor who was either an allogeneic HSCT recipient or a stem cell or donor lymphocyte infusion donor (not recorded which). It is not recorded whose cells these are; they may come from a transplant donor. CDR3 protein: CASSYQTGGTAPLHF. CDR3 coding DNA: TGTGCCAGCAGTTACCAGACAGGAGGGACGGCACCCCTCCACTTT.